These 12 T cell receptor beta chains originate from one sample sequenced in a study of T cell repertoires in ileal Crohn's disease. Libraries were prepared by immunoSEQ multiplex PCR; TCRdb keeps only in-frame clonotypes and omits some of them. The sample has roughly 15,000 clones; about 78% are singletons. Sequencing was carried out using ileal tissue. These receptor sequences come from an adult with Crohn's disease.

CDR3 residues: CACRPGLAAPDTGELFF. The CDR3 DNA is TGTGCCTGCAGGCCGGGACTAGCGGCCCCCGACACCGGGGAGCTGTTTTTT. This rearrangement joins TRBV30 to TRBJ2-2, with 11 bases matching TRBD2. CDR1 is GTSNPN and CDR2 is SVGIG in the germline V gene (reference sequence). The trim removed 6 bases at V and 3 bases at J, leaving 12 bases unmatched. The CDR3 covers 17 residues. The variable domain in full, completed from reference TRBV30 and TRBJ2-2, reads SQTIHQWPATLVQPVGSPLSLECTVEGTSNPNLYWYRQAAGRGLQLLFYSVGIGQISSEVPQNLSASRPQDRQFILSSKKLLLSDSGFYLCACRPGLAAPDTGELFFGEGSRLTVL.

This chain links TRBV5-1 with TRBJ1-1, with a weak D call TRBD1 (6 bases). V lost 4 bases and J lost 4, with 20 bases in between. The CDR3 sequence is 16 residues long. The germline V gene encodes CDR1 SGHRS and CDR2 YFSETQ. CDR3 protein: CASSLTEVTGTTEAFF. The CDR3 coding sequence is TGCGCCAGCAGCCTCACCGAGGTAACAGGGACCACTGAAGCTTTCTTT.

The V call is TRBV6-5, the J call TRBJ2-1; 8 positions agree with TRBD1. Trimming removed 10 bases from V and 4 bases from J; junction bases left unmatched: 9. The CDR3 consists of 14 residues. Germline V gene sequence: CDR1 MNHEY, CDR2 SVGAGI. The CDR3: CATQGANRYNEQFF. In DNA, the CDR3 is TGTGCCACCCAGGGGGCCAATAGATACAATGAGCAGTTCTTC.

The chain uses TRBV2 and TRBJ2-5; D gene ambiguous. The germline gives CDR1 SNHLY, CDR2 FYNNEI. Trimming took off 5 bases at V and 4 bases at J, with 14 bases between the two ends. CDR3 size: 14 residues. The CDR3, as DNA: TGTGCCAGCAGTCTAGACTTCTCAAGAGAGACCCAGTACTTC. Its translation is CASSLDFSRETQYF. Using reference TRBV2 and TRBJ2-5 for the parts outside the CDR3, the full variable domain is EPEVTQTPSHQVTQMGQEVILRCVPISNHLYFYWYRQILGQKVEFLVSFYNNEISEKSEIFDDQFSVERPDGSNFTLKIRSTKLEDSAMYFCASSLDFSRETQYFGPGTRLLVL.

This rearrangement joins TRBV5-1 to TRBJ2-3; the D gene is possibly TRBD2 (6 bases). This CDR3 spans 16 amino acids. Per germline, CDR1 SGHRS and CDR2 YFSETQ. V lost 5 bases to trimming and J lost 4 bases, with 20 bases between them. The CDR3 sequence: CASRPALLAGADTQYF. CDR3 in DNA: TGCGCCAGCAGGCCCGCCCTACTAGCTGGTGCAGATACGCAGTATTTT.

Only a few counts were recorded for this clone. CDR3 in DNA: TGTGCCAGCAGGAGACGGGACAGGGGGTTTGGCTACACCTTC. It translates to CASRRRDRGFGYTF. The chain employs TRBV5-4 and TRBJ1-2, with 11 bases aligning to TRBD1. Germline loops: CDR1 SGHNT, CDR2 YYREEE (reference sequence). The CDR3 spans 14 residues. Trimming at V came to 5 bases and at J to 7 bases, leaving 7 bases not matched to a gene.

About this clone: The sample carries other DNA sequences with the same CDR3. The chain links TRBV6-1 to TRBJ1-2; 7 bases match TRBD1. J lost 3 bases, V lost 6 bases, and 4 bases had no gene match. Germline lookup yields CDR1 MNHNS and CDR2 SASEGT. This CDR3 has 13 amino acids. This chain's CDR3 is CASRVGQYYGYTF. In DNA, the CDR3 is TGTGCCAGCAGGGTGGGACAGTACTATGGCTACACCTTC.

As regards this clone: The same CDR3 is also encoded by other DNA sequences in this sample. The chain couples TRBV6-1 to TRBJ1-2, with 7 bases fitting TRBD1. The CDR3 totals 13 residues. Trimming at V came to 6 bases and at J to 3 bases, leaving 4 bases not matched to a gene. Germline assignment: CDR1 MNHNS and CDR2 SASEGT. The CDR3 DNA sequence: TGTGCCAGCAGAGTGGGACAGTACTATGGCTACACCTTC. As protein: CASRVGQYYGYTF.

The chain links TRBV7-9 to TRBJ1-2; D call uncertain. Trimming took off 4 bases at V and 4 bases at J, with 10 bases between the two ends. Germline values: CDR1 SEHNR, CDR2 FQNEAQ (reference sequence). This CDR3 contains 13 residues. CDR3 DNA sequence: TGTGCCAGCAGCTACGTAGGAGGCTATGGCTACACCTTC. The encoded protein is CASSYVGGYGYTF.

J is TRBJ1-2 and V is TRBV5-4, with D perhaps matching TRBD1 (6 bases). This CDR3 spans 14 amino acids. Trimming cost V 3 bases and J 7 bases, with 16 bases left between them. The germline V gene encodes CDR1 SGHNT and CDR2 YYREEE (reference sequence). The CDR3 loop is CASSYREGVGGYTF. CDR3 sequence (DNA): TGTGCCAGCAGCTACAGGGAGGGAGTTGGTGGCTACACCTTC.

The chain joins TRBV15 to TRBJ1-2; no reliable D call. This CDR3 has 13 residues. CDR1 and CDR2 from the germline V gene are LNHNV and YYDKDF (reference sequence). Trimming cost V 2 bases and J 7 bases, with 11 bases left between them. The CDR3 nucleotides are TGTGCCACCAGCAGAACGCCGCTATCTGGCTACACCTTC. It translates to CATSRTPLSGYTF.

The chain carries TRBV30 and TRBJ1-1; D not certain. Trimming shortened V by 2 bases and J by 8 bases, and 15 bases separated the two germline ends. The CDR3 length is 13 residues. Looked up from germline, CDR1 is GTSNPN and CDR2 is SVGIG (reference sequence). In DNA, the CDR3 is TGTGCCTGGAGTCCCTCGTCGATCAGGGAAGCTTTCTTT. Residues: CAWSPSSIREAFF.